This TCR beta chain was retrieved from a study of blood T cell repertoires in COVID-19. On the study more broadly: From T cells, B-cell-depleted T cells, or PBMCs came the material, which was cDNA or gDNA.

The CDR3 has 18 residues. V lost 2 bases and J lost 1, with 20 bases in between. The V gene's germline CDR1 is SSHAT and CDR2 FNYEAQ (reference sequence). Study processing details: Nucleated cell counts were estimated from reference gene primer amplification. Generated by immunoSEQ multiplex PCR, the TCRdb table keeps only in-frame clones and is missing some. That table is the source of V, J and clone size, and D and trimming were worked out from the DNA. Of more than 300,000 clones listed, around nine tenths were seen once; the top ten hold 3.5% to 5%. This clone was seen once. Sequenced input: PBMCs or T cells enriched from blood (not recorded which). The gene calls are TRBV7-7 and TRBJ2-5; no clear D gene. The receptor was derived from a woman in her twenties or thirties who had been exposed to COVID-19. The CDR3 nucleotides read TGTGCCAGCAGCTTAAGCTCGACGAGTCAGGATATCCAAGAGACCCAGTACTTC. It encodes CASSLSSTSQDIQETQYF.